This TCR beta chain was recovered during a study of blood T cells in healthy people across ages. The sample holds a few counts of this clonotype. Next came a second PCR, run for about 7 to 12 cycles, which used a sample-barcoded 5' primer along with a J-beta primer mix. In TCRdb, the 5' RACE reads were re-called with MiXCR into one record per CDR3 protein. Of around 1,100,000 distinct CDR3 sequences listed, 30% to 40% are singletons. The CDR3 covers 11 residues. Germline V lookup: CDR1 SGHTA, CDR2 FQGTGA. The ends were cut back, 6 bases at V and 10 bases at J, with 12 bases in the middle. The TCR comes from a man in his late teens or twenties in good health. The chain combines TRBV7-3 with TRBJ1-2; D is unresolved. The sequencing sample was made of blood. The CDR3 loop is CASSYNGDYTF. CDR3 in DNA: TGTGCCAGCAGTTATAATGGAGACTACACCTTC. The variable domain in full, with the rest retrieved from reference TRBV7-3 and TRBJ1-2, is GAGVSQTPSNKVTEKGKYVELRCDPISGHTALYWYRQSLGQGPEFLIYFQGTGAADDSGLPNDRFFAVRPEGSVSTLKIQRTERGDSAVYLCASSYNGDYTFGSGTRLTVV.